Presented here are 21 T cell receptor beta chains from one specimen sequenced in a study of blood T cells in healthy people across ages. A J-beta primer mix and a sample-barcoded 5' primer were used in a second PCR of about 7 to 12 cycles. Each CDR3 protein is one row after TCRdb ran MiXCR on the 5' RACE reads. The sample has some 930,000 distinct CDR3 sequences; almost 30% are singletons. The same data also went into a second study, on T cells of mothers and their children.

The source material was blood. These receptors were taken from a woman aged 40 to 50 in good health.

Worth noting for this clonotype: A much larger clone sits a single nucleotide away, making a read error possible. J is TRBJ2-1 and V is TRBV9; no clear D. Trimming pared 0 bases from V and 7 bases from J, leaving 5 bases between. This CDR3 contains 12 residues. Germline V CDR1 and CDR2: SGDLS, YYNGEE. For the CDR3, the DNA is TGTGCCAGCAGCGTAGTAGAAAATGAGCAGTTCTTC. It specifies CASSVVENEQFF.

The chain carries TRBV29-1 and TRBJ2-3; TRBD1 aligns across 8 bases. The CDR3 is 14 residues long. Germline assignment: CDR1 SQVTM and CDR2 ANQGSEA. The CDR3 DNA reads as TGCGGCACCCGAGCAGGGGGCGGCACAGATACGCAGTATTTT. Its translation is CGTRAGGGTDTQYF.

The count of this clonotype is one. The chain links TRBV27 to TRBJ1-2; tentative D call: TRBD1 (5 bases). The CDR3 totals 15 residues. The V gene lost 0 bases and the J gene lost 0 bases, with 8 bases spanning the gap. Looked up from germline, CDR1 is MNHEY and CDR2 is SMNVEV (reference sequence). The CDR3 region is CASSLSQGPNYGYTF. CDR3 bases: TGTGCCAGCAGTTTATCTCAGGGACCTAACTATGGCTACACCTTC.

The V call is TRBV5-1, the J call TRBJ2-5; 7 positions agree with TRBD1. V lost 3 bases and J lost 3; bases outside the gene matches: 5. CDR1 and CDR2 (germline): SGHRS, YFSETQ. CDR3 size: 14 residues. In DNA form, the CDR3 reads TGCGCCAGCAGCTCTGGCCAGGGGGAAGAGACCCAGTACTTC. This codes for CASSSGQGEETQYF.

This clonotype came up many times. The genes are TRBV4-2 and TRBJ2-3; 12 nucleotides line up with TRBD1. The CDR3 covers 16 residues. The germline V gene has CDR1 LGHNA and CDR2 YNFKEQ. Trimming took 0 bases from V and 4 from J; bases not matched to a gene: 2. DNA of the CDR3: TGTGCCAGCAGCCAAGACGGGACAGGGGGCGCAGATACGCAGTATTTT. It codes for CASSQDGTGGADTQYF.

This clonotype was seen a handful of times. The chain is built from TRBV2 and TRBJ2-1; no firm D call. The germline CDR1 and CDR2 sequences are SNHLY and FYNNEI. The CDR3 extends over 14 amino acids. Trimming cost V 6 bases and J 11 bases, with 20 bases left between them. CDR3 sequence: CASSQLTPGPKQFF. The CDR3 DNA reads as TGTGCCAGCAGCCAACTAACGCCCGGGCCAAAGCAGTTCTTC.

The table lists this clonotype with many counts. The genes are TRBV20-1 and TRBJ2-5; TRBD1 might be the D (7 bases). Germline values: CDR1 DFQATT, CDR2 SNEGSKA (reference sequence). This CDR3 is built from 16 residues. The ends were cut back, 6 bases at V and 11 bases at J, with 31 bases in the middle. This CDR3 reads CSARGETGPLGGEQYF. CDR3 sequence (DNA): TGCAGTGCCAGGGGGGAGACAGGGCCCCTAGGGGGAGAGCAGTACTTC.

This clonotype was seen a few times. J is TRBJ1-2 and V is TRBV27; D gene ambiguous. This CDR3 is 16 amino acids long. CDR1 is MNHEY, CDR2 SMNVEV, per germline (reference sequence). V gave up 4 bases and J gave up 6 bases, with 21 bases separating them. The DNA for the CDR3 is TGTGCCAGCAGTTCTACCCTCGCCTGGGGAGGAGATGGCTACACCTTC. Amino acids: CASSSTLAWGGDGYTF.

The DNA of the CDR3 is TGCAGTGTTGACACGGCTCAGGCACAGAACCGAGGAGGCTACGAGCAGTACTTC. Encoded protein: CSVDTAQAQNRGGYEQYF. The chain recombines TRBV20-1 with TRBJ2-7, with D maybe TRBD2 (5 bases). Germline V CDR1 and CDR2: DFQATT, SNEGSKA (reference sequence). The V end lost 7 bases, the J end lost 3 bases, and 31 bases lay between the germline ends. The CDR3 consists of 18 residues.

Of note for this clonotype: A read error is possible here, since a much larger clone lies one base away. The CDR3 DNA follows: TGTGCCAGCAGGACGCCATACCAAGAGACCCAGTACTTC. Amino acid sequence: CASRTPYQETQYF. J is TRBJ2-5 and V is TRBV27; the D is unclear. Germline V lookup: CDR1 MNHEY, CDR2 SMNVEV (reference sequence). The CDR3 extends over 13 amino acids. Trimming cost V 6 bases and J 0 bases, with 8 bases left between them.

This chain joins TRBV30 and TRBJ1-2; D might be TRBD1 (6 bases). Germline V lookup: CDR1 GTSNPN, CDR2 SVGIG (reference sequence). The V end was cut by 4 bases, the J end by 6 bases, with 15 bases between. This CDR3 spans 13 amino acids. The CDR3 sequence: CAWNVGARNGYTF. In DNA, the CDR3 is TGTGCCTGGAATGTGGGGGCGCGAAATGGCTACACCTTC.

The V gene is TRBV18, the J gene TRBJ1-4; no clear D gene. Trimming took 5 bases from V and 5 from J, leaving 15 bases between them. The CDR3 length is 15 residues. Germline V gene lookup returns CDR1 KGHSH and CDR2 LQKENI. The CDR3 DNA follows: TGTGCCAGCTCAGAACCTGGGCCATACAATGAAAAACTGTTTTTT. Translation gives CASSEPGPYNEKLFF. Complete variable domain (other parts from reference TRBV18 and TRBJ1-4): NAGVMQNPRHLVRRRGQEARLRCSPMKGHSHVYWYRQLPEEGLKFMVYLQKENIIDESGMPKERFSAEFPKEGPSILRIQQVVRGDSAAYFCASSEPGPYNEKLFFGSGTQLSVL.

This clonotype was seen a few times. This chain links TRBV28 with TRBJ1-4; D is uncertain. With 2 bases removed from V and 2 bases from J, the gap between germline ends came to 0 bases. The CDR3 has 12 amino acids. Germline lookup yields CDR1 MDHEN and CDR2 SYDVKM. CDR3 bases: TGTGCCAGCAGTTTAACTAATGAAAAACTGTTTTTT. This sequence encodes CASSLTNEKLFF.

As concerns this clonotype: Germline is not matched at one junction end, which may reflect a read error. The rearrangement joins TRBV5-1 to TRBJ2-1; 9 bases are shared with TRBD2. The CDR3 has 15 residues. Germline V gene lookup returns CDR1 SGHRS and CDR2 YFSETQ. The CDR3 region is CVSSFGGGDFNEQFF. The CDR3 nucleotides read TGCGTCAGCAGCTTCGGCGGGGGGGACTTCAATGAGCAGTTCTTC.

This clonotype has ten or more counts. The chain couples TRBV5-1 to TRBJ1-1; D is uncertain. The ends were cut back, 5 bases at V and 0 bases at J, with 11 bases in the middle. CDR3 length: 14 residues. From germline, CDR1 is SGHRS and CDR2 YFSETQ. CDR3 residues: CASSIEVLNTEAFF. CDR3 nucleotides: TGCGCCAGCAGTATTGAGGTGCTGAACACTGAAGCTTTCTTT.

V and J are TRBV6-2 or TRBV6-3 and TRBJ1-6, with D hard to call. This CDR3 spans 13 amino acids. V dropped 8 bases and J dropped 7 bases, with 12 bases sitting between them. Germline CDR1 MNHEY, CDR2 SVGEGT. In DNA form, the CDR3 reads TGTGCCAGCCGAACTCCCGAAAATTCACCCCTCCACTTT. This encodes CASRTPENSPLHF.

In its sample, this clonotype was seen a few times. The V gene is TRBV28, the J gene TRBJ2-1; 11 positions match TRBD1. The CDR3 runs to 17 residues. Germline V gene sequence: CDR1 MDHEN, CDR2 SYDVKM. V was pared by 6 bases and J by 5 bases, with 12 bases of the junction left unmatched. CDR3 region: CASRHYGDRGSDNEQFF. In DNA, the CDR3 is TGTGCCAGCAGACATTATGGGGACAGGGGGAGCGACAATGAGCAGTTCTTC. Based on the CDR3 plus reference TRBV28 and TRBJ2-1, the full variable domain is DVKVTQSSRYLVKRTGEKVFLECVQDMDHENMFWYRQDPGLGLRLIYFSYDVKMKEKGDIPEGYSVSREKKERFSLILESASTNQTSMYLCASRHYGDRGSDNEQFFGPGTRLTVL.

This clonotype was found a few times. The gene calls are TRBV12-3 or TRBV12-4 and TRBJ1-2; tentative D call: TRBD1 (5 bases). The V end was cut by 1 base, the J end by 9 bases, with 15 bases between. This CDR3 has 14 amino acids. The CDR3 sequence: CASSLEGASSRYTF. CDR3 sequence (DNA): TGTGCCAGCAGTTTAGAAGGGGCCTCCTCTCGCTACACCTTC.

Worth noting for this clonotype: The junction differs from germline at one of its ends, possibly a read error. The V and J genes are TRBV28 and TRBJ1-4; 11 bases match TRBD1. From germline, CDR1 is MDHEN and CDR2 SYDVKM. This CDR3 is built from 18 residues. CDR3 in DNA: TGTGCCAGCGGCCAAGGGACAGGGGGGAAACGGGCTAATGAAAAACGGTTTTTT. This codes for CASGQGTGGKRANEKRFF.

This clonotype was picked up a small number of times. The chain joins TRBV28 to TRBJ2-7; D may be TRBD2 (7 bases). V lost 7 bases and J 0 bases, leaving 10 bases between the germline ends. This CDR3 region has 13 residues. Looked up from germline, CDR1 is MDHEN and CDR2 is SYDVKM. CDR3: CASKGGDSYEQYF. CDR3 sequence (DNA): TGTGCCAGCAAAGGGGGGGACTCCTACGAGCAGTACTTC.

This clonotype was counted between two and nine times. This chain's CDR3 is CAISDRVVTEAFF. In DNA form, the CDR3 reads TGTGCCATCAGTGACAGGGTCGTGACTGAAGCTTTCTTT. The chain uses TRBV10-3 and TRBJ1-1; the D gene is possibly TRBD1 (5 bases). V was shortened by 3 bases and J by 5 bases, with 10 bases between the two germline ends. The germline V gene has CDR1 ENHRY and CDR2 SYGVKD. The CDR3 consists of 13 residues.